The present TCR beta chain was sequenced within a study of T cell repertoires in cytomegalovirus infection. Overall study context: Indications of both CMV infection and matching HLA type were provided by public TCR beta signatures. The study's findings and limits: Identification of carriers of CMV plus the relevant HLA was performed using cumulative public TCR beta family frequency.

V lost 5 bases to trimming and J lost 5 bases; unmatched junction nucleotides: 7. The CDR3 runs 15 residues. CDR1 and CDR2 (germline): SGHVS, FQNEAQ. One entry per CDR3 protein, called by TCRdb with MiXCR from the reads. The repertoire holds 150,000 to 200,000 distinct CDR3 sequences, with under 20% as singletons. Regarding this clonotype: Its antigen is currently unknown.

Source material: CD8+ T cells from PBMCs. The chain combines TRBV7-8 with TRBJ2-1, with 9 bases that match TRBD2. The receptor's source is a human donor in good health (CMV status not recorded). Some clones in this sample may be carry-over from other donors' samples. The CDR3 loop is CASSPRLAGNNEQFF. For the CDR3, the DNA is TGTGCCAGCAGCCCCAGGCTAGCGGGGAACAATGAGCAGTTCTTC.